This T cell receptor (beta chain) comes out of a study of blood T cell repertoires in COVID-19. Overall study context: From T cells, B-cell-depleted T cells, or PBMCs came the material, which was cDNA or gDNA.

Patients of the Seattle cohort, enrolled during active infection, were followed longitudinally. Germline CDR1 reads LNHNV; CDR2 reads YYDKDF (reference sequence). The CDR3 contains 20 residues. J gave up 0 bases and V 0 bases, and 7 bases lay outside the gene matches. The protocol was immunoSEQ multiplex PCR, while the TCRdb copy is restricted to in-frame clones and leaves out a portion. Here the sample spans around 260,000 clones, approximately 84% being singletons. The source material was peripheral blood. The sequence derives from a person aged 70 to 85 with COVID-19, enrolled during active disease. The chain recombines TRBV15 with TRBJ2-6, with TRBD1 identical over 11 bases. CDR3 nucleotides: TGTGCCACCAGCAGAGAATTAGGACAGGGGGCAACCTCTGGGGCCAACGTCCTGACTTTC. Translation gives CATSRELGQGATSGANVLTF.